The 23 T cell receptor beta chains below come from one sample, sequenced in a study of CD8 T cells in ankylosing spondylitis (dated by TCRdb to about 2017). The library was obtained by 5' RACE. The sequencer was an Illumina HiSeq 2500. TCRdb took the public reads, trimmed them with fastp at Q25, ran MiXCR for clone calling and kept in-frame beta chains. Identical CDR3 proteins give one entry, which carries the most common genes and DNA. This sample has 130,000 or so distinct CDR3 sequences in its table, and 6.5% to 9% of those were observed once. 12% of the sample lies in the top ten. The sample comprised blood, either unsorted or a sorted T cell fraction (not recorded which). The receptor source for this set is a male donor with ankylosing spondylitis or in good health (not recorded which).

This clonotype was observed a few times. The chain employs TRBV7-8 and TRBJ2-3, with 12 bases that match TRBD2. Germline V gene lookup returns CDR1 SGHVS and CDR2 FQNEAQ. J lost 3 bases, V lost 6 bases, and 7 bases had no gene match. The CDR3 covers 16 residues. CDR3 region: CASRSSGGAGTDTQYF. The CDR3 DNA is TGTGCCAGCAGGTCTAGCGGGGGGGCCGGGACAGATACGCAGTATTTT.

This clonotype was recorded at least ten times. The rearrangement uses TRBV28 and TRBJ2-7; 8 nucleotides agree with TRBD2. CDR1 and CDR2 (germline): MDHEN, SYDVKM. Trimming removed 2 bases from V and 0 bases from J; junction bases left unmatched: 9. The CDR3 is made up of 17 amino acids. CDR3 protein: CASSLRSSGSVSYEQYF. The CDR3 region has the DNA TGTGCCAGCAGTTTAAGGTCAAGCGGGAGTGTCTCCTACGAGCAGTACTTC.

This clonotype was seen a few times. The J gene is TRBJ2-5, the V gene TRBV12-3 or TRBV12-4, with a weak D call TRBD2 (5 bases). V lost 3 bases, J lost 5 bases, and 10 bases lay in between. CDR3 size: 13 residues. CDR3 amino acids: CASSFLGGETQYF. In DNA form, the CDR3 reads TGTGCCAGCAGTTTTTTAGGCGGGGAGACCCAGTACTTC.

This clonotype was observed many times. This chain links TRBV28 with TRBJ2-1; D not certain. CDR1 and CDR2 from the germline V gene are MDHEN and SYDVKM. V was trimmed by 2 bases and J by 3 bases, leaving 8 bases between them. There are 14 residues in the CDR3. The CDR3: CASSLPQDYNEQFF. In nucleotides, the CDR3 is TGTGCCAGCAGTTTACCCCAAGACTACAATGAGCAGTTCTTC.

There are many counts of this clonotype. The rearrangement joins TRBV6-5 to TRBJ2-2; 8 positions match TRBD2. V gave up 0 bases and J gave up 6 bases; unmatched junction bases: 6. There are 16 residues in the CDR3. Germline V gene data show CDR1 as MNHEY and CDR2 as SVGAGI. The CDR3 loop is CASSYSRLAIPGELFF. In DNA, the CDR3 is TGTGCCAGCAGTTACTCGAGACTAGCGATTCCCGGGGAGCTGTTTTTT.

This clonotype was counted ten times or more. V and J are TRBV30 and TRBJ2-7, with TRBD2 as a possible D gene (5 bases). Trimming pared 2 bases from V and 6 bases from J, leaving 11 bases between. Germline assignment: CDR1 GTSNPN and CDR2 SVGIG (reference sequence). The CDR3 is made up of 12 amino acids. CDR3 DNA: TGTGCCTGGAGTCCGCGGAGGACCGAGCAGTACTTC. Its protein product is CAWSPRRTEQYF.

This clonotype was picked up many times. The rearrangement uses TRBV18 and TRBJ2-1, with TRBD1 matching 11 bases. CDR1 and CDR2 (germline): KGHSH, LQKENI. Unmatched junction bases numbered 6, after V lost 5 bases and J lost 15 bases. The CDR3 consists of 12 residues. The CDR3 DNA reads TGTGCCAGCTCAACCTTAGGACAGGGGGCGTTCTTC. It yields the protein CASSTLGQGAFF.

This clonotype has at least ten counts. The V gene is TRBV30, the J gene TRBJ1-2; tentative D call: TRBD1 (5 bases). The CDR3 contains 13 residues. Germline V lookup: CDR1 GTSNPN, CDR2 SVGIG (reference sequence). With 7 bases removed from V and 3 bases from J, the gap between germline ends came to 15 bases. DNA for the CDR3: TGTGCCTTCGGACGGGACGGATACTATGGCTACACCTTC. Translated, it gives CAFGRDGYYGYTF.

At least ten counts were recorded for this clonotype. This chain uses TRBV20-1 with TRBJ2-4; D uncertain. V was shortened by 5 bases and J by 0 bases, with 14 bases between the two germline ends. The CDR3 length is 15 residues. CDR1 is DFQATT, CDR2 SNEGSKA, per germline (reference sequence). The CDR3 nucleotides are TGCAGTGCTCGCTCCGCGGAAGTAGCCAAAAACATTCAGTACTTC. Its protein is CSARSAEVAKNIQYF.

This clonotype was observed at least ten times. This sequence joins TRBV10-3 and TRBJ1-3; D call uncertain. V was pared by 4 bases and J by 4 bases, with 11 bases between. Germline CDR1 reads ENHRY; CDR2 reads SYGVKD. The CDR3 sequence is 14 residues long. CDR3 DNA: TGTGCCATCAGTGGGGGAACAGAAGGAAACACCATATATTTT. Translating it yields CAISGGTEGNTIYF.

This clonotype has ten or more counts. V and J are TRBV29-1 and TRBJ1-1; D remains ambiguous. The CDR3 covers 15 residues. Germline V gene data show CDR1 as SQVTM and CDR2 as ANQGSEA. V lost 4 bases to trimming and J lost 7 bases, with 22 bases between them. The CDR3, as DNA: TGCAGCGTTGGAGGTGTAGGCACCCTGAGCGATGAAGCTTTCTTT. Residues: CSVGGVGTLSDEAFF.

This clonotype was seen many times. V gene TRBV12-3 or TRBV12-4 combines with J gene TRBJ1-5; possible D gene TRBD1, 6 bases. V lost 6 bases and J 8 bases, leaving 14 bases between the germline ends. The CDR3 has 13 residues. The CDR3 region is CASSPRGVEPQHF. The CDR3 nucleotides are TGTGCCAGCAGCCCCAGGGGCGTTGAGCCCCAGCATTTT.

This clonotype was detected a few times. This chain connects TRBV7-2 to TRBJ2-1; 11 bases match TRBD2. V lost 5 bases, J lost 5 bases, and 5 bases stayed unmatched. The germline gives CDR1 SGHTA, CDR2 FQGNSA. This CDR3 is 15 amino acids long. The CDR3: CASSPTSGSHNEQFF. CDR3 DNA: TGTGCCAGCAGCCCTACTAGCGGGAGCCACAATGAGCAGTTCTTC.

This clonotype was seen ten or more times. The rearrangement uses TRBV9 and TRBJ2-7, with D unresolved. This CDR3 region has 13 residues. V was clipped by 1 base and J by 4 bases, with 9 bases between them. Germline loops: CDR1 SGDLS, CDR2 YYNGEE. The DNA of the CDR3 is TGTGCCAGCAGCGTAAGCGAAGGTTACGAGCAGTACTTC. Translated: CASSVSEGYEQYF. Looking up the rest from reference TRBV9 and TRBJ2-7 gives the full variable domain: DSGVTQTPKHLITATGQRVTLRCSPRSGDLSVYWYQQSLDQGLQFLIQYYNGEERAKGNILERFSAQQFPDLHSELNLSSLELGDSALYFCASSVSEGYEQYFGPGTRLTVT.

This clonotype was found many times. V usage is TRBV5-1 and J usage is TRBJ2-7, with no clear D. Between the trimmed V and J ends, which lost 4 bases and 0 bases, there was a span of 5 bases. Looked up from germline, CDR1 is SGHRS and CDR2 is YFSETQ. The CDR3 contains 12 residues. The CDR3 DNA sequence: TGCGCCAGCAGCAGGGACTCCTACGAGCAGTACTTC. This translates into CASSRDSYEQYF.

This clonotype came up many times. The CDR3 loop reads CSVDVSGSDYGYTF. The CDR3 nucleotides are TGCAGCGTTGATGTATCAGGGTCGGACTATGGCTACACCTTC. The chain links TRBV29-1 to TRBJ1-2; D possibly corresponds to TRBD1 (5 bases). Looked up from germline, CDR1 is SQVTM and CDR2 is ANQGSEA. CDR3 length equals 14 residues. V lost 3 bases and J 3 bases, leaving 14 bases between the germline ends.

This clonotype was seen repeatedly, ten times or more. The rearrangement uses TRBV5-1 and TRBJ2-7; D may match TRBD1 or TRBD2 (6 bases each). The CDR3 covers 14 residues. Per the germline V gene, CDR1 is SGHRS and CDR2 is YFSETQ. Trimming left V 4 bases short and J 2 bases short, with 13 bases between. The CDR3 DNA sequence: TGCGCCAGCAGCACGCGGGACAACGCCTACGAGCAGTACTTC. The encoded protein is CASSTRDNAYEQYF.

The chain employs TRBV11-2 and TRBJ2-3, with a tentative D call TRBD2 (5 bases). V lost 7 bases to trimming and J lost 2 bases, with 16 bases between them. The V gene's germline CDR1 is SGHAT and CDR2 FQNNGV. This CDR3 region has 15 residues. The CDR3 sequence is CASIPTGLLTDTQYF. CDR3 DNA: TGTGCCAGCATTCCCACCGGACTGCTCACAGATACGCAGTATTTT.

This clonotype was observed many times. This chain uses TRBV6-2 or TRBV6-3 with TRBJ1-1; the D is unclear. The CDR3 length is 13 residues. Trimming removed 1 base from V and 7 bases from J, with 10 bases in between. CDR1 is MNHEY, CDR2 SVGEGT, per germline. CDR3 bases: TGTGCCAGCAGTTACTTCCCCGCTATTGAAGCTTTCTTT. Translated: CASSYFPAIEAFF.

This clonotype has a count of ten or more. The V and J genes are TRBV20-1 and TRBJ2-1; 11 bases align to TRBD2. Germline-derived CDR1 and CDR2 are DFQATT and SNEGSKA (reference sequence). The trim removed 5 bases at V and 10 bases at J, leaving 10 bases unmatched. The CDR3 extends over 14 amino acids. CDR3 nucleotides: TGCAGTGCTGGGCTAGCGGGAGGCCCTCTCGAGCAGTTCTTC. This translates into CSAGLAGGPLEQFF.

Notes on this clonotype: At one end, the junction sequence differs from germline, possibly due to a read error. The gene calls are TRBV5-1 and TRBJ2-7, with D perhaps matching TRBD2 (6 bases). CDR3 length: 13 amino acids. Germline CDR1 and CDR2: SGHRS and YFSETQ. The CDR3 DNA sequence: TGCGCCAGCAGCTTGGTTGGAGGGTACGAGCAGTGCTTC. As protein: CASSLVGGYEQCF.

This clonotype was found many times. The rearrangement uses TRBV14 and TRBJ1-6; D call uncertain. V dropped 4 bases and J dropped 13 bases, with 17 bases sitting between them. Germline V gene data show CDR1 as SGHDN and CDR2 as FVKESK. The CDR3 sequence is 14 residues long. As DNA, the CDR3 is TGTGCCAGCAGCCTTGGAGGAACCGGGCGTCCCCTCCACTTT. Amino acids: CASSLGGTGRPLHF.

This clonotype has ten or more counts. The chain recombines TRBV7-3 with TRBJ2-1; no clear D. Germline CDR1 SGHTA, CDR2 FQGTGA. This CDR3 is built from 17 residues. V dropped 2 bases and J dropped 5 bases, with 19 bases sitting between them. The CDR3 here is CASSLEAMGPSNNEQFF. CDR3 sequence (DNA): TGTGCCAGCAGCTTAGAGGCCATGGGCCCATCTAACAATGAGCAGTTCTTC.